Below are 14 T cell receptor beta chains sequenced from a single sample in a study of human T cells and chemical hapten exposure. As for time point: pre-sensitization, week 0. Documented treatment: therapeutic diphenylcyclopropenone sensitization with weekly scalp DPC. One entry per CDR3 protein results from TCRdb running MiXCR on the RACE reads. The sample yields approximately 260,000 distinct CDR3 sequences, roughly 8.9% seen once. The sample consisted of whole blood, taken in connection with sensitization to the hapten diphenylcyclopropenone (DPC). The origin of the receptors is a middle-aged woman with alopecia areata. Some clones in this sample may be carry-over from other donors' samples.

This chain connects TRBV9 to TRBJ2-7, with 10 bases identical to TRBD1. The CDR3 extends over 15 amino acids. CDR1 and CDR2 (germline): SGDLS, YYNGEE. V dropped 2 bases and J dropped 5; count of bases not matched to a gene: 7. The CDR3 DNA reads TGTGCCAGCAGCGTCACAGGGACAGGGGCGGACGAGCAGTACTTC. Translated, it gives CASSVTGTGADEQYF.

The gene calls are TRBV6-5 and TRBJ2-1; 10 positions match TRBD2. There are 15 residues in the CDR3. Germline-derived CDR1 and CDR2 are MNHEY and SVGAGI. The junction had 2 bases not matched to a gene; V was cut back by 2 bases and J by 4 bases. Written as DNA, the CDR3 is TGTGCCAGCAGTTACGCTAGCGGGGGATACAATGAGCAGTTCTTC. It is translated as CASSYASGGYNEQFF.

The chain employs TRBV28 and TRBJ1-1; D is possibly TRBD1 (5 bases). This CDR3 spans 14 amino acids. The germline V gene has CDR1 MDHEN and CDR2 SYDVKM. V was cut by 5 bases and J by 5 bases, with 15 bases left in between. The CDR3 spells CASSRPGTGTEAFF. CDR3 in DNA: TGTGCCAGCAGTCGCCCAGGGACTGGGACTGAAGCTTTCTTT.

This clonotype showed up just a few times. CDR3 coding DNA: TGTGCCAGCAGCCTTATACAGGGGATGGGGGAGCAGTACTTC. It codes for CASSLIQGMGEQYF. The V gene is TRBV14, the J gene TRBJ2-7; 7 nucleotides line up with TRBD1. Germline loops: CDR1 SGHDN, CDR2 FVKESK. The CDR3 covers 14 residues. The V gene end was trimmed by 4 bases and the J gene end by 7 bases; junction bases not matched to a gene: 10.

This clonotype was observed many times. CDR3 protein: CASSRSYQETQYF. In DNA form, the CDR3 reads TGTGCCAGCAGCCGGAGTTACCAAGAGACCCAGTACTTC. This chain joins TRBV27 and TRBJ2-5; D ambiguous. The ends were cut back, 6 bases at V and 0 bases at J, with 8 bases in the middle. The CDR3 runs to 13 residues. Germline CDR1 MNHEY, CDR2 SMNVEV (reference sequence).

The CDR3 protein is CASSQYLPGGGENTEAFF. CDR3 nucleotides: TGTGCCAGCAGCCAATACTTGCCAGGGGGAGGAGAGAACACTGAAGCTTTCTTT. The chain is built from TRBV4-2 and TRBJ1-1; 7 nucleotides match TRBD1. This CDR3 comprises 18 residues. J was trimmed by 1 base and V by 2 bases; bases with no gene match: 13. Germline-derived CDR1 and CDR2 are LGHNA and YNFKEQ.

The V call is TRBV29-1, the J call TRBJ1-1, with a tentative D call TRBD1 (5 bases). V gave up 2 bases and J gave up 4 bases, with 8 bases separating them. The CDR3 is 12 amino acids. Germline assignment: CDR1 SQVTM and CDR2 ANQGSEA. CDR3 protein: CSVERGGTEAFF. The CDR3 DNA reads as TGCAGCGTTGAAAGGGGAGGCACTGAAGCTTTCTTT.

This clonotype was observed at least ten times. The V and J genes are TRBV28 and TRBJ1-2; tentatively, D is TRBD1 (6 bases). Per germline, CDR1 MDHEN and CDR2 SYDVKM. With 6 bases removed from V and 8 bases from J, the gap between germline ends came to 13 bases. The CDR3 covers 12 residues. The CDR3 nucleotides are TGTGCCAGCAGACGGGCCCAGGGGGGCTACACCTTC. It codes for CASRRAQGGYTF.

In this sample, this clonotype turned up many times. CDR3 sequence reads: CASSSSTGGRGDTQYF. CDR3 coding DNA: TGTGCCAGCAGTTCCAGCACGGGAGGGCGGGGAGATACGCAGTATTTT. The V and J genes are TRBV6-5 and TRBJ2-3; 8 nucleotides match TRBD2. This CDR3 spans 16 amino acids. J lost 5 bases, V lost 4 bases, and 11 bases had no gene match. Germline values: CDR1 MNHEY, CDR2 SVGAGI.

CDR3 sequence (DNA): TGTGCCTGGAGTGCAAGTTCCTACGAGCAGTACTTC. Translated, it gives CAWSASSYEQYF. The chain combines TRBV30 with TRBJ2-7; D is undetermined. V shed 1 base and J shed 1 base, with 5 bases lying between them. The CDR3 is made up of 12 amino acids. In germline, CDR1 is GTSNPN, CDR2 SVGIG (reference sequence).

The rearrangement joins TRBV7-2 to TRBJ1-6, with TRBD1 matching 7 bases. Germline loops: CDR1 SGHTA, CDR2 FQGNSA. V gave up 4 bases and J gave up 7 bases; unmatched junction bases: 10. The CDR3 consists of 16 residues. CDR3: CASSSLRGVRNSPLHF. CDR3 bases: TGTGCCAGCAGCTCCCTCAGGGGGGTTAGAAATTCACCCCTCCACTTT.

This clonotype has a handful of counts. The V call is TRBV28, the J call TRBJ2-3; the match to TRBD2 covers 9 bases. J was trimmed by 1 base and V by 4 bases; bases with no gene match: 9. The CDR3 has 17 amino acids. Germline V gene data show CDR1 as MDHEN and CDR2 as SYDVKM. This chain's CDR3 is CASSSTIERGGTDTQYF. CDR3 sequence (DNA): TGTGCCAGCAGTTCGACCATTGAGCGGGGGGGCACAGATACGCAGTATTTT.

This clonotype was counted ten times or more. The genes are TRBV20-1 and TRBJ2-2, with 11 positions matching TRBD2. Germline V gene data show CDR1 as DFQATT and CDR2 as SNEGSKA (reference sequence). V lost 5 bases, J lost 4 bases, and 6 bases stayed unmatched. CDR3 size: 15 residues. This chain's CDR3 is CSARVAGGSTGELFF. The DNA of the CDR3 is TGCAGTGCTCGCGTAGCGGGAGGGAGCACCGGGGAGCTGTTTTTT.

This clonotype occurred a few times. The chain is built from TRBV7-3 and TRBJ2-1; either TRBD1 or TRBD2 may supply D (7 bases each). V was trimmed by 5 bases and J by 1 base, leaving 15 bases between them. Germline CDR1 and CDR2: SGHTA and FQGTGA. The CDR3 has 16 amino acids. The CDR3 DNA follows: TGTGCCAGCAGCCCAGGGGGGGCAGGGTCCTACAATGAGCAGTTCTTC. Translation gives CASSPGGAGSYNEQFF.